A selection of T cell receptor beta chains follows, all from one sample in a study of molecular identifiers for immune sequencing clone quantification. MiXCR was run by TCRdb on the PCR reads, yielding one entry per CDR3 protein. The data show some 40,000 distinct CDR3 sequences, roughly 24% seen once. The sample consisted of naive CD8+ T cells from blood, with Jurkat cell RNA spiked in. The receptor set was obtained from a human donor in good health. Some libraries in this study had Jurkat cell RNA spiked in. CDR3s leave out the opening cysteine and the closing phenylalanine or tryptophan. A D gene is named only where the DNA matches it firmly.

V	D	J	length	CDR3
TRBV7-9	-	TRBJ2-3	10	ASSPWVNTQY
TRBV10-3	TRBD2	TRBJ2-5	12	AISGGGPQETQY
TRBV20-1	-	TRBJ2-7	11	SARGGGGYEQY
TRBV21-1	-	TRBJ1-1	15	DGESGTQIEENTEAF
TRBV7-6	-	TRBJ1-1	11	ASSSREIAEAF
TRBV30	-	TRBJ1-4	11	AIDGATNEKLF
TRBV10-2	TRBD2	TRBJ2-3	14	ASSESRAGGQYTQY
TRBV13	-	TRBJ2-7	13	VTSQRGLSSYEQY
TRBV29-1	TRBD1	TRBJ2-7	11	SIIVTGGYEQY
TRBV4-1	-	TRBJ2-3	14	ASSQDDRGATDTQY
TRBV6-6	TRBD2	TRBJ2-3	18	ASSYSITTSGISTTDTQY
TRBV20-1	-	TRBJ2-5	12	RQRADAARLTQC
TRBV19	-	TRBJ2-5	13	ASSIYGGLQETQY
TRBV25-1	-	TRBJ2-3	11	AGSSNLGDTQY
TRBV6-5	-	TRBJ2-7	12	ASSYSGSSYEQY
TRBV28	TRBD2	TRBJ2-5	16	ATLNGLAGVPPQETQY
TRBV11-2	TRBD1	TRBJ2-1	10	ASGETGNEQF
TRBV6-2/TRBV6-3	-	TRBJ1-1	13	ASSYADRLNTEAF
TRBV28	-	TRBJ2-7	12	ASSLLDEGNEQY
TRBV7-9	-	TRBJ2-7	11	ASSSGKTYEQY